These 28 T cell receptor beta chains came from one sample sequenced in a study of tumor-infiltrating lymphocytes in primary liver carcinoma (dated by TCRdb to 2016 to 2017). Sequenced using an Illumina HiSeq 2500. Using a constant-region primer and ProtoScript II reverse transcriptase, TCRbeta-specific cDNA was reverse-transcribed from 500 ng total RNA. The TCRbeta libraries were prepared through three rounds of nested multiplex PCR following a slightly modified ARM-PCR procedure. The first two PCR rounds used multiplex TRBV1-TRBV30 forward primers with a Cbeta reverse primer, each for 10 cycles. TCRdb redid the processing of the public reads, applying fastp at Q25 and MiXCR, and retained in-frame beta chains. Rows matching on CDR3 protein sequence are summarized as one entry with the most common DNA and genes. This sample has approximately 40,000 distinct CDR3 sequences in its table, and 74% of those were observed once. Roughly 15% of the sample is taken by the ten largest.

Total RNA and DNA were co-extracted from around 18-30 mg of bulk tissue with the AllPrep DNA/RNA mini kit, without cell sorting. The sequencing input was liver tumor tissue from sampling region 4. Per the publication, the cell subset or site label means: tumor region T4, right-lateral pole. These receptors came from a man aged 40-49 years with primary liver carcinoma and hepatitis B virus infection.

The chain carries TRBV28 and TRBJ2-7; tentatively, D is TRBD1 or TRBD2 (6 bases each). The germline gives CDR1 MDHEN, CDR2 SYDVKM. This CDR3 spans 15 amino acids. V shed 8 bases and J shed 7 bases, with 24 bases lying between them. The CDR3 reads CASFHQSRGLYEQYF. CDR3 sequence (DNA): TGTGCCAGCTTCCACCAAAGCAGGGGACTCTATGAGCAGTACTTC.

Only a few counts were recorded for this clonotype. This may arise from a read error, as a much more abundant clone is one base away. V is TRBV7-9 and J is TRBJ2-5, with 12 positions matching TRBD1. CDR3 length equals 15 residues. The germline V gene has CDR1 SEHNR and CDR2 FQNEAQ (reference sequence). Losses at the gene ends were 5 bases for V and 4 bases for J; bases not matched to a gene: 5. CDR3 DNA sequence: TGTGCCAGCAGCCCCCGGGACAGGGGGCGAGAGACCCAGTACTTC. The encoded protein is CASSPRDRGRETQYF.

This clonotype was seen ten or more times. A much larger clone differs from this one at a single base, so this may be a read error. The chain joins TRBV6-4 to TRBJ2-3, with a possible D match to TRBD2 (5 bases). The germline V gene has CDR1 MRHNA and CDR2 SNTAGT. This CDR3 comprises 13 residues. The V and J ends lost 4 bases and 0 bases respectively, with 5 bases between them. The CDR3 DNA follows: TGTGCCAGCAGTGCGGGAAGCACAGATACGCAGTATTTT. Protein sequence: CASSAGSTDTQYF.

A remark on this clonotype: One end of the junction fails to match germline, which may point to a read error. V gene TRBV12-3 or TRBV12-4 combines with J gene TRBJ2-7; D possibly matches TRBD1 or TRBD2 (6 bases each). CDR3 length: 16 residues. The CDR3 spells CVSSLMGGLRPYEQYF. The CDR3 region has the DNA TGTGTCAGCAGTCTAATGGGGGGCCTAAGACCCTACGAGCAGTATTTC.

The genes are TRBV5-6 and TRBJ2-7, with 13 positions matching TRBD2. This CDR3 spans 16 amino acids. Germline assignment: CDR1 SGHDT and CDR2 YYEEEE. V shed 2 bases, J shed 2 bases, and the junction held 4 bases outside the gene matches. CDR3 loop: CASSLRGLAGAYEQYF. The CDR3 nucleotides read TGTGCCAGCAGCTTAAGAGGACTAGCGGGGGCCTACGAGCAGTACTTC.

In the case of this clonotype: This may be a read error: a much more frequent sequence differs by one nucleotide. Because it lacks the conserved phenylalanine or tryptophan at the end, this CDR3 is likely a read error. The CDR3 DNA follows: TGTGCCAGCTCAACCCGCAGGCAGGTCAATCAGCCCCAGCATTTG. This gives the protein CASSTRRQVNQPQHL. V is TRBV18 and J is TRBJ1-5, with D unresolved. Germline CDR1 is KGHSH and CDR2 is LQKENI. The CDR3 totals 15 residues. The ends were cut back, 5 bases at V and 3 bases at J, with 14 bases in the middle.

The chain carries TRBV29-1 and TRBJ1-1; no clear D gene. This CDR3 contains 15 residues. Per the germline V gene, CDR1 is SQVTM and CDR2 is ANQGSEA. Written as DNA, the CDR3 is TGCAACTTTGCCCCGAGATGGGGAATGAACACTGAAGCTTTCTTT. It specifies CNFAPRWGMNTEAFF.

Notes on this clonotype: The conserved closing phenylalanine or tryptophan is absent in this CDR3, likely reflecting a read error. The chain has TRBV5-6 and TRBJ1-2; 7 nucleotides match TRBD1. This CDR3 has 15 amino acids. Germline CDR1 SGHDT, CDR2 YYEEEE. CDR3: CACSSRSQGDGGYTS. In nucleotides, the CDR3 is TGTGCCTGCAGCTCCCGGTCGCAGGGGGACGGAGGCTACACCTCC.

A note on this clonotype: The conserved phenylalanine or tryptophan normally closing the CDR3 is absent here, so this likely arose from a read error. The chain has TRBV28 and TRBJ1-6; D call uncertain. Germline V gene lookup returns CDR1 MDHEN and CDR2 SYDVKM. V was shortened by 7 bases and J by 5 bases, with 15 bases between the two germline ends. The CDR3 totals 15 residues. CDR3 protein: CASNLGLTNNSPLHS. CDR3 nucleotide sequence: TGTGCCAGCAATTTGGGTTTAACAAATAATTCACCCCTCCACTCT.

As regards this clonotype: The CDR3 ends on some other residue instead of the conserved phenylalanine or tryptophan, so this is likely a read error. The chain combines TRBV25-1 with TRBJ2-5; possibly TRBD2 for D (5 bases). Trimming shortened V by 5 bases and J by 9 bases, and 16 bases separated the two germline ends. The CDR3 runs 13 residues. From germline, CDR1 is MGHDK and CDR2 SYGVNS. CDR3 nucleotide sequence: TGTGCCAGCAGTTGGACGTCTATGGAGGCCCAGTACTAC. Protein product: CASSWTSMEAQYY.

In the case of this clonotype: A read error may account for a junction end that differs from germline. The chain recombines TRBV7-9 with TRBJ2-1; D may correspond to TRBD1 or TRBD2 (7 bases each). This CDR3 has 15 amino acids. The germline V gene has CDR1 SEHNR and CDR2 FQNEAQ (reference sequence). CDR3 loop: CGSSFGGGGTAEQFF. The CDR3 DNA is TGTGGCAGCAGCTTCGGAGGGGGGGGGACAGCTGAGCAGTTCTTC.

The V call is TRBV21-1, the J call TRBJ2-7; the table's D call of TRBD2 was not tested on the DNA. TRBV21-1 is designated a pseudogene. The CDR3 spans 16 residues. Here the CDR3 reads CASSKELAGGWYKQYF. CDR3 nucleotides: TGTGCCAGCAGCAAAGAGCTAGCGGGAGGATGGTACAAGCAGTACTTC.

This clonotype was picked up a small number of times. This chain uses TRBV30 with TRBJ2-1; 7 bases are a match to TRBD2. Trimming at V came to 5 bases and at J to 10 bases, leaving 14 bases not matched to a gene. Germline V gives CDR1 GTSNPN, CDR2 SVGIG (reference sequence). The CDR3 spans 14 residues. The CDR3 DNA sequence: TGTGCCTGGTCGCATGGACTAGTGGGAAAAGAGCAGTTCTTC. Protein product: CAWSHGLVGKEQFF.

The chain links TRBV28 to TRBJ2-6; weak D call: TRBD2 (5 bases). There are 17 residues in the CDR3. The V gene lost 10 bases and the J gene lost 0 bases, with 19 bases spanning the gap. CDR1 and CDR2 from the germline V gene are MDHEN and SYDVKM. The CDR3 reads CANNSALALSGANVLTF. The CDR3 DNA reads TGTGCCAACAATTCCGCTCTAGCTCTCTCTGGGGCCAACGTCCTGACTTTC. The variable domain in full, completed from reference TRBV28 and TRBJ2-6, reads DVKVTQSSRYLVKRTGEKVFLECVQDMDHENMFWYRQDPGLGLRLIYFSYDVKMKEKGDIPEGYSVSREKKERFSLILESASTNQTSMYLCANNSALALSGANVLTFGAGSRLTVL.

This clonotype was counted once. The chain employs TRBV5-1 and TRBJ2-1; D is unresolved. The length of the CDR3 is 14 residues. V was trimmed by 9 bases and J by 0 bases, leaving 13 bases between them. Germline CDR1 is SGHRS and CDR2 is YFSETQ. CDR3 region: CATRSISSYNEQFF. CDR3 bases: TGCGCCACCAGATCCATTAGCTCCTACAATGAGCAGTTCTTC.

A note on this clonotype: A clone one base away is much larger, so this may be a read error. V usage is TRBV13 and J usage is TRBJ2-7; no clear D. The CDR3 covers 14 residues. Germline V gene sequence: CDR1 PRHDT, CDR2 FYEKMQ (reference sequence). Trimming pared 5 bases from V and 6 bases from J, leaving 17 bases between. For the CDR3, the DNA is TGTGCCAGCAGCCCCTATACTCATTCGGGCGAGCAGTACTTC. Amino acids: CASSPYTHSGEQYF.

The chain employs TRBV19 and TRBJ1-5, with TRBD1 matching over 7 bases. This CDR3 region has 17 residues. Germline V gene sequence: CDR1 LNHDA, CDR2 SQIVND (reference sequence). Losses at the gene ends were 10 bases for V and 1 base for J; bases not matched to a gene: 16. The CDR3 reads CATRGGLGIQSNQPQHF. For the CDR3, the DNA is TGTGCCACCAGGGGGGGGCTAGGTATCCAGAGCAATCAGCCCCAGCATTTT.

In the case of this clonotype: Its ends do not fully match the called genes, so a read error is possible. The CDR3 DNA follows: TGCGCCAGCAGCCGTCTACCGGGACAGGGGATATCGACTAGCGGGAGGGCCGGGGGAGAGCAATACTTC. Encoded protein: CASSRLPGQGISTSGRAGGEQYF. The chain recombines TRBV4-1 with TRBJ2-7; 14 positions agree with TRBD2. The CDR3 is made up of 23 amino acids. CDR1 and CDR2 from the germline V gene are MGHRA and YSYEKL.

The V call is TRBV4-2, the J call TRBJ1-1; no clear D gene. Trimming cost V 4 bases and J 7 bases, with 7 bases left between them. The CDR3 extends over 11 amino acids. Per the germline V gene, CDR1 is LGHNA and CDR2 is YNFKEQ. The CDR3 DNA sequence: TGTGCCAGCAGCCCGGGAATTGAAGCTTTCTTT. Translation: CASSPGIEAFF.

Comments on this clonotype: The conserved final phenylalanine or tryptophan is absent from the CDR3, which likely points to a read error. This sequence joins TRBV11-3 and TRBJ2-1; D is uncertain. CDR3 length equals 12 residues. Germline lookup yields CDR1 SGHNT and CDR2 YENEEA. Trimming stripped 2 bases from V and 10 bases from J, with 9 bases between. The CDR3 loop reads CASSLSANEQFL. The CDR3 region has the DNA TGTGCCAGCAGCTTAAGTGCCAACGAGCAGTTCTTA.

This clonotype has more than one count but fewer than ten. Here the CDR3 omits its conserved ending phenylalanine or tryptophan, so a read error is the likely source. It is unclear where the CDR3 begins or ends on the DNA, so no DNA is shown, and the CDR3 is as TCRdb lists it. J is TRBJ2-3 and V is TRBV28. CDR1 MDHEN and CDR2 SYDVKM come from the germline V gene. The CDR3 extends over 14 residues, inclusive of both ends. CDR3 in amino acids: CASSKSVVTDTQYL.

Note on this clonotype: One end of the junction is discordant with germline, which a read error may explain. The rearrangement uses TRBV11-1 and TRBJ2-3; TRBD1 matches 7 bases. CDR3 length: 15 residues. In germline, CDR1 is SGHAT, CDR2 FQDESV (reference sequence). The CDR3: CASSPRQGLTDAQYF. The CDR3 region has the DNA TGTGCAAGTAGCCCGAGACAGGGATTAACAGATGCGCAGTATTTT.

The sample holds a few counts of this clonotype. A much bigger clone sits one base away, suggesting this may be a read error. V gene TRBV2 combines with J gene TRBJ2-2; D may be TRBD1 or TRBD2 (5 bases each). The CDR3 extends over 14 amino acids. Germline loops: CDR1 SNHLY, CDR2 FYNNEI. The CDR3 here is CASRAGYDTGKLFF. The CDR3 DNA follows: TGTGCCAGCCGGGCAGGGTACGACACCGGGAAGCTGTTTTTT.

Worth noting for this clonotype: The junction does not match germline at one end; this may be a read error. The rearrangement links TRBV7-8 to TRBJ1-1; a possible D gene is TRBD1 (5 bases). This CDR3 is 12 amino acids long. Per the germline V gene, CDR1 is SGHVS and CDR2 is FQNEAQ. This CDR3 reads CASSLGVGEASF. The CDR3, as DNA: TGTGCTAGCAGCTTGGGGGTGGGTGAAGCTTCCTTT.

DNA for the CDR3: TGCAGTGCTAACCCCTCGGACAGGGGGGAAGAGACCCAGTACTTC. Protein sequence: CSANPSDRGEETQYF. This sequence joins TRBV20-1 and TRBJ2-5; TRBD1 matches at 10 bases. V dropped 4 bases and J dropped 3; count of bases not matched to a gene: 8. Per the germline V gene, CDR1 is DFQATT and CDR2 is SNEGSKA (reference sequence). The CDR3 sequence is 15 residues long.

Remarks on this clonotype: No conserved phenylalanine or tryptophan ends this CDR3, so it is likely a read error. The rearrangement joins TRBV5-1 to TRBJ2-1; 10 bases are shared with TRBD2. Per germline, CDR1 SGHRS and CDR2 YFSETQ. The CDR3 is made up of 16 amino acids. The V segment lost 0 bases and the J segment 7 bases; nucleotides outside the gene matches: 7. CDR3 sequence reads: CASSLGGLAGANEQFL. In nucleotides, the CDR3 is TGCGCCAGCAGCTTGGGGGGGCTAGCGGGAGCGAATGAGCAGTTCCTC.

In the case of this clonotype: This sequence may be a read error, since a much larger clone differs from it by one base. CDR3 in amino acids: CSAAVASGSPLNEQFF. The CDR3 bases are TGCAGTGCGGCGGTCGCTAGCGGGAGCCCCCTCAATGAGCAGTTCTTC. The chain has TRBV20-1 and TRBJ2-1, with 10 positions matching TRBD2. The CDR3 runs to 16 residues. Unmatched junction bases numbered 14, after V lost 6 bases and J lost 6 bases. Looked up from germline, CDR1 is DFQATT and CDR2 is SNEGSKA (reference sequence).

V is TRBV28 and J is TRBJ1-1; D may be TRBD1 (6 bases). There are 16 residues in the CDR3. CDR1 is MDHEN and CDR2 is SYDVKM in the germline V gene. V shed 6 bases and J shed 1 base, with 18 bases lying between them. CDR3 nucleotides: TGTGCCAGCAGCACTCCTGGGGGCGTTGGGAACACTGAAGCTTTCTTT. Protein: CASSTPGGVGNTEAFF. Complete variable domain (other parts from reference TRBV28 and TRBJ1-1): DVKVTQSSRYLVKRTGEKVFLECVQDMDHENMFWYRQDPGLGLRLIYFSYDVKMKEKGDIPEGYSVSREKKERFSLILESASTNQTSMYLCASSTPGGVGNTEAFFGQGTRLTVV.